These T cell receptor beta chains were read from a single sample in a study of blood T cell repertoires in COVID-19. This table comes from immunoSEQ multiplex PCR, and its TCRdb copy is limited to in-frame clones, with some not included. The repertoire holds nearly 250,000 clones, with about 83% as singletons. The material sequenced was PBMCs or T cells enriched from blood (not recorded which). Receptors were obtained from a woman aged 45 to 65 who had recovered from COVID-19. Each CDR3 is given with its conserved first and last residue. The D gene is left open where the match is weak. Clone size is given for some rows only: seen once, a few or many times, or a class if the clone is expanded.

NA few TRBJ2-1 TRBV7-9 TGTGCCAGCAGCCCGACTCGGGACTACAATGAGCAGTTCTTC CASSPTRDYNEQFF
NA NA TRBJ1-3 TRBV10-3 TGTGCCATAAGGGGGAGCGCGGGGGGAAACCGAAGATCTGGAAACACCATATATTTT CAIRGSAGGNRRSGNTIYF
NA NA TRBJ1-6 TRBV18 TGTGCCAGCTCCCCACGGGGCGGAGATAATTCACCCCTCCACTTT CASSPRGGDNSPLHF
TRBD1 NA TRBJ1-6 TRBV15 TGTGCCACCAGCAGAGATCAACTAGGGGGCTCACCCCTCCACTTT CATSRDQLGGSPLHF
NA NA TRBJ2-3 TRBV10-1 TGCGCCAGCAGTGAGTCTAGCGGAATGCCAGATACGCAGTATTTT CASSESSGMPDTQYF
TRBD1 NA TRBJ2-5 TRBV5-3 TGTGCCAGAAGCCTACAGGGGATCCGAGAGACCCAGTACTTC CARSLQGIRETQYF
TRBD1 few TRBJ1-2 TRBV7-2 TGTGCCAGCAGCGCCCGACAGGGATTGGACTATGGCTACACCTTC CASSARQGLDYGYTF
NA NA TRBJ1-5 TRBV28 TGTGCCAGCAGTTTGGACACCCGGAAGGATCAGCCCCAGCATTTT CASSLDTRKDQPQHF
NA NA TRBJ2-2 TRBV6-5 TGTGCCAGCAGTTCCCCCAGTACCGTCACCGGGGAGCTGTTTTTT CASSSPSTVTGELFF
TRBD2 NA TRBJ2-5 TRBV7-7 TGTGCTAGCAGCTTAGCCGCTAGCGGCGAGACCCAGTACTTC CASSLAASGETQYF
NA NA TRBJ1-4 TRBV7-2 TGTGCCAGCAGCTTAGGGCAGTTAGAAAAACTGTTTTTT CASSLGQLEKLFF
NA NA TRBJ1-1 TRBV4-2 TGTGCCAGCAGCCAAGATCCGGGGTTGGTCACTGAAGCTTTCTTT CASSQDPGLVTEAFF
NA once TRBJ1-6 TRBV6-4 TGTGCCAGCAGTGAAGCGGCAGGCGTTTATAATTCACCCCTCCACTTT CASSEAAGVYNSPLHF
NA NA TRBJ1-5 TRBV3-1/TRBV3-2 TGTGCCAGCAGCCAAGCGGGTAACCAGCCCCAGCATTTT CASSQAGNQPQHF
TRBD1 NA TRBJ2-7 TRBV6-5 TGTGCCACCGGGCGGGACAGGGGCAACTACGAGCAGTACTTC CATGRDRGNYEQYF
TRBD1 NA TRBJ1-4 TRBV11-3 TGTGCCAGCAGCTCATGGGACAGCGGTGCAACTAATGAAAAACTGTTTTTT CASSSWDSGATNEKLFF
NA NA TRBJ2-1 TRBV21-1 TGTGCCAGCAGAACACTCCGACGGGGAAACTACAATGAGCAGTTCTTC CASRTLRRGNYNEQFF
NA NA TRBJ2-1 TRBV6-4 TGTGCCAGCAGGGCACCCGGGGTCCTAGGTGAGCAGTTCTTC CASRAPGVLGEQFF
NA NA TRBJ1-3 TRBV7-2 TGTGCCAGCAGGCTTGACAGCGACTCTGGAAACACCATATATTTT CASRLDSDSGNTIYF
TRBD1 NA TRBJ2-3 TRBV18 TGTGCCAGCTCACCACCCGACAGGGCAGCAGATACGCAGTATTTT CASSPPDRAADTQYF
TRBD2 NA TRBJ2-5 TRBV3-1/TRBV3-2 TGTGCCAGCAGCCAAGATGCGGGACTAGCGGGAGGGCTCCAAGAGACCCAGTACTTC CASSQDAGLAGGLQETQYF
TRBD2 once TRBJ2-7 TRBV27 TGTGCCAGCAGTTCCGCGGGAGGGCCTACCTACGAGCAGTACTTC CASSSAGGPTYEQYF
TRBD1 NA TRBJ1-5 TRBV7-8 TGTGCCAGCAGCATCCGGGACAGGGGTAGCAATCAGCCCCAGCATTTT CASSIRDRGSNQPQHF
TRBD1 NA TRBJ1-5 TRBV9 TGTGCCAGCAGCCAGGGGACAGGAAACAATCAGCCCCAGCATTTT CASSQGTGNNQPQHF
NA NA TRBJ1-4 TRBV4-1 TGCGCCAGCAGCCAAGACCCAAACAGGGCAACTAATGAAAAACTGTTTTTT CASSQDPNRATNEKLFF
TRBD1 NA TRBJ2-7 TRBV28 TGTGCCAGCAGCCGGACAGGGATGGTGTACGAGCAGTACTTC CASSRTGMVYEQYF
NA NA TRBJ2-5 TRBV4-2 TGTGCCAGCAGCCAAGAGGTCCGGGAGACCCAGTACTTC CASSQEVRETQYF
NA NA TRBJ2-7 TRBV27 TGTGCCAGCAGTTTTCTGGGCACCTCCTACGAGCAGTACTTC CASSFLGTSYEQYF
TRBD1 NA TRBJ1-2 TRBV18 TGTGCCAGCTCACAGGACAGGGCTAACTATGGCTACACCTTC CASSQDRANYGYTF
TRBD1 NA TRBJ1-2 TRBV4-3 TGCGCCAGCAGCCAAGAACGCGGCAGGGGGAACTATGGCTACACCTTC CASSQERGRGNYGYTF
TRBD1 NA TRBJ1-1 TRBV7-9 TGTGCCAGCAGCCTGACAGGGACCGTTGAAGCTTTCTTT CASSLTGTVEAFF
NA NA TRBJ1-2 TRBV19 TGTGCCAGTGGGTCAGGAACTAACTATGGCTACACCTTC CASGSGTNYGYTF
NA NA TRBJ1-1 TRBV6-5 TGTGCCAGCAGTTACTCGAGTCCAGGGGAAGCTTTCTTT CASSYSSPGEAFF
NA NA TRBJ1-1 TRBV6-2/TRBV6-3 TGTGCCAGCAGTTACTTTACAGATAACACTGAAGCTTTCTTT CASSYFTDNTEAFF
NA NA TRBJ1-1 TRBV28 TGTGCCAGCAGTTGGGGGCCGGGAAACATGAACACTGAAGCTTTCTTT CASSWGPGNMNTEAFF
TRBD1 NA TRBJ2-7 TRBV6-5 TGTGCCAGCAGTTACCGGGACAGGGACTCCTACGAGCAGTACTTC CASSYRDRDSYEQYF
NA NA TRBJ1-5 TRBV19 TGTGCCAGTAGTATCAGGGCCGATCAGCCCCAGCATTTT CASSIRADQPQHF
NA NA TRBJ1-1 TRBV5-4 TGTGCCAGCAGCTTGCGAGGTACTGAAGCTTTCTTT CASSLRGTEAFF
NA NA TRBJ2-6 TRBV7-2 TGTGCCAGCAGCCCGGTATGGAGTTCCGGCTCTGGGGCCAACGTCCTGACTTTC CASSPVWSSGSGANVLTF
TRBD1 NA TRBJ2-6 TRBV9 TGTGCCAGCAGCGCCCCGCGGGGACAGGAGCTCTCTGGGGCCAACGTCCTGACTTTC CASSAPRGQELSGANVLTF
NA NA TRBJ2-2 TRBV5-1 TGCGCCAGCCGAACAGGGGAGGCCACCGGGGAGCTGTTTTTT CASRTGEATGELFF
NA NA TRBJ1-2 TRBV15 TGTGCCACCAGCAGAGATTGGTGGGGGGATGGCTACACCTTC CATSRDWWGDGYTF
NA once TRBJ2-7 TRBV28 TGTGCCACCGGTGTGGGCAGGGGTTCTCAGTACTTC CATGVGRGSQYF
TRBD2 few TRBJ2-3 TRBV6-4 TGTGCCAGCAGTGAGCGGGGGGGCGAGGCAGATACGCAGTATTTT CASSERGGEADTQYF
TRBD1 NA TRBJ2-7 TRBV30 TGTGCCTGGAGCGGGACAGGGTGGGGCTACGAGCAGTACTTC CAWSGTGWGYEQYF
NA NA TRBJ2-3 TRBV9 TGTGCCAGCAGCCCCCAGGCGGGGAGCACAGATACGCAGTATTTT CASSPQAGSTDTQYF
NA NA TRBJ1-2 TRBV5-1 TGCGCCAGCAGATCAGGGGTTGGAGGCTACACCTTC CASRSGVGGYTF
NA NA TRBJ2-1 TRBV7-8 TGTGCCAGCAGCTCCGCCGAGGGCCGGTACAATGAGCAGTTCTTC CASSSAEGRYNEQFF
NA NA TRBJ1-5 TRBV27 TGTGCCAGCAGTCTCCTACAGGGAACGGGTCAGCCCCAGCATTTT CASSLLQGTGQPQHF
NA NA TRBJ1-4 TRBV19 TGTGCCAGTAGTATAGTTATGACAGCTGTCAATGAAAAACTGTTTTTT CASSIVMTAVNEKLFF
TRBD2 NA TRBJ2-2 TRBV5-4 TGTGCCAGCAGCAACCCGGGACTAGCGGGCACCGGGGAGCTGTTTTTT CASSNPGLAGTGELFF
TRBD2 NA TRBJ2-1 TRBV11-2 TGTGCCAGCAGCTTAATGGTGGCTAGCGGGGGGGTATGGAATGAGCAGTTCTTC CASSLMVASGGVWNEQFF
TRBD1 NA TRBJ2-3 TRBV6-5 TGTGCCAGCAGTACTGGACAGGGGAACCCAGATACGCAGTATTTT CASSTGQGNPDTQYF
TRBD2 NA TRBJ2-5 TRBV7-7 TGTGCTAGCAGCTTAGCGGGGACTAGCGGAGAGACCCAGTACTTC CASSLAGTSGETQYF
NA NA TRBJ2-5 TRBV7-6 TGTGCCAGCAGCCGAAAGTGGTCCCGGTCAGAGACCCAGTACTTC CASSRKWSRSETQYF
TRBD1 NA TRBJ1-4 TRBV3-1/TRBV3-2 TGTGCCAGCAGCCCATCGACAGGGTATGAAAAACTGTTTTTT CASSPSTGYEKLFF
NA NA TRBJ1-1 TRBV18 TGTGCCAGCTCACCAGAGACAGCAAACACTGAAGCTTTCTTT CASSPETANTEAFF
TRBD1 NA TRBJ1-3 TRBV4-3 TGCGCCAGCAGCCAAGAAGGCACAGGGGCTGGAAACACCATATATTTT CASSQEGTGAGNTIYF
NA NA TRBJ1-1 TRBV6-5 TGTGCCAGCAGAGACCAGGGCTCGGTGAACACTGAAGCTTTCTTT CASRDQGSVNTEAFF
TRBD2 NA TRBJ2-2 TRBV30 TGTGCCTGGAGACGACTGGGACTAGCGGGGGGGAACACCGGGGAGCTGTTTTTT CAWRRLGLAGGNTGELFF